This T cell receptor beta chain was found in a study of shared T cell receptors in the human thymus. Profiled with immunoSEQ multiplex PCR; TCRdb holds only in-frame clones, not every one. This table holds more than 300,000 clones, 85% to 95% found once. V dropped 1 base and J dropped 5; count of bases not matched to a gene: 12. The CDR3 length is 17 residues. Germline V gene data show CDR1 as LGHNA and CDR2 as YSLEER. The genes are TRBV4-3 and TRBJ2-5; 8 bases match TRBD2. The sample consisted of thymocytes. This sequence originates from a human donor. The CDR3 DNA reads TGCGCCAGCAGCCAAGGACTGTCGGGAGGGCCTATTGAGACCCAGTACTTC. This sequence encodes CASSQGLSGGPIETQYF.